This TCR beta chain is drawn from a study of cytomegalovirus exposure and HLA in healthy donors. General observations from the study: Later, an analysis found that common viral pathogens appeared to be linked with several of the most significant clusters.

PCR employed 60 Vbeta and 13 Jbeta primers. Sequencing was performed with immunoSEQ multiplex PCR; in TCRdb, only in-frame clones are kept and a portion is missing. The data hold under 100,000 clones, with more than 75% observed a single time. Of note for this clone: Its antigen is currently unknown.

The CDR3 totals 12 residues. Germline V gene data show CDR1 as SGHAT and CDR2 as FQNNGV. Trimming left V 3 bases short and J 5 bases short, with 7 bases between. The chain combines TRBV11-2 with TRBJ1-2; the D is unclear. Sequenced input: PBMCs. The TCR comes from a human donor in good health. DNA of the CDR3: TGTGCCAGCAGCTTCAACTATTATGGCTACACCTTC. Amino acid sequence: CASSFNYYGYTF.